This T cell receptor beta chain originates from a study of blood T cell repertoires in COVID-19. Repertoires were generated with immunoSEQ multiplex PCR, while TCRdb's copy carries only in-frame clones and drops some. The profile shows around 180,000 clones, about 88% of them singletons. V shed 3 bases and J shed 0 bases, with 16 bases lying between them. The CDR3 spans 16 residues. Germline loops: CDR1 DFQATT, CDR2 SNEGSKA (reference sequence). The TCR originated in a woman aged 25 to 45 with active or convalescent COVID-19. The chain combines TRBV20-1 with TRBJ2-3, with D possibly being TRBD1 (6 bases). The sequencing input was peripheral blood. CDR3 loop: CSASVPLGHSTDTQYF. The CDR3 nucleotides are TGCAGTGCTAGTGTCCCCTTGGGACACAGCACAGATACGCAGTATTTT.